This T cell receptor (beta chain) was documented in a study of shared clonotypes between healthy human individuals (TCRdb year 2020). General notes on the study: Two women and three men aged 18 to 49 years were included in the cohort. For each donor, three plates each were used for CD4 naive and CD4 memory, two plates were used for CD8 naive, and one plate was used for CD8 memory. Each donor's leukapheresis produced roughly between roughly 0.85 and 10 billion PBMCs. Blood TCR repertoires of roughly five healthy adults were deeply sequenced to estimate repertoire size and the extent of clonotype sharing between individuals. Libraries were prepared and TCR repertoires were sequenced by different laboratories using diverse techniques, in order to increase sequencing depth and limit assay-specific biases.

CD8 naive samples were obtained by positive selection for CCR7 among CD45RO-negative cells, yielding a CD45RA+CCR7+ population from which TemRA cells were excluded. Healthy HIV-negative adults with no recently reported acute infections or vaccinations were included as donors. All donors were Caucasian adults living in Nashville, Tennessee, USA. After blood collection by leukapheresis, PBMCs were isolated using Ficoll-Histopaque density gradient centrifugation and then cryopreserved in the vapor phase of liquid nitrogen. Analytical flow cytometry was used to check the purity and quantity of each magnetically sorted T cell population. Genomic DNA was isolated from every sorted fraction and measured by UV absorbance on a Nanodrop 2000c. Study-wide findings and limitations: Compared with non-shared clonotypes, the clonotypes found in all four sorted-subset donors had higher generation probabilities. Sampling was restricted to blood, and TCR repertoires in tissue are likely to differ from TCR repertoires in blood. Sharing across several donors was observed for approximately 5% of naive CD4, over 3% of naive CD8, about 2.5% of memory CD4, and about 0.39% of memory CD8 clonotypes. Incomplete sequencing was indicated by rarefaction of sorted-subset datasets, despite the large sequencing depth. Estimated clonotype richness was generally larger for naive than for memory subsets. Because the study included a small number of donors, the genetic and exposure-history diversity represented was limited. Pairwise subsampling indicated that sequencing depth was expected to affect the degree of clonotype sharing among donors.

With regard to this clone: The antigen it binds to is not known. No much larger clone is present one base from it, and per-base qualities are unavailable.

Using the deep immunoSEQ assay, multiplex PCR amplified TCR CDR3 regions from genomic DNA. For each cell subset, the extracted genomic DNA was distributed evenly across all wells of several immunoSEQ 96-well plates, and each plate served as one replicate. Each replicate PCR for sorted subsets received around 200 ng genomic DNA, equal to 30,000 or so T cell genomes. Purified libraries were measured with a Qubit 3.0 fluorometer, size-checked on a Bioanalyzer 2100, and measured again with the KAPA Library Quantification kit. Every immunoSEQ 96-well plate was sequenced on a separate single-read 150-cycle Illumina NextSeq 550 flow cell. Per the original workflow: Because only junctional sequences without quality scores were contained in the immunoSEQ output, filtering matching that applied to full-length reads could not be performed. Sequences were annotated with PyIR, a Python wrapper for IgBLAST v1.9, using IMGT germline references to assign V/J genes and CDR3. Reads were removed for weak V/J assignments (E-value above 1e-6), missing CDR3, stop codons, out-of-frame junctions, or ambiguous translated residues. V3J clonotypes were defined as sequences sharing the same inferred V gene, J gene, and CDR3 amino acid sequence. Percentage overlap between repertoires was computed as shared unique clonotypes divided by the size of the smaller repertoire. Richness of each repertoire was evaluated using RTK rarefaction, the Chao1 estimator, and Recon v2.1 estimates of unobserved clonotypes. For all TCRbeta clonotypes obtained by the gDNA method from several donors, generation probabilities were computed with OLGA. Not all clones reach the TCRdb copy of this immuneACCESS table, which keeps in-frame sequences only. Checked studies attribute under half of the gap to unresolved V genes and leave the rest unexplained. Clonal size and the V and J genes are those of that table, whereas D and trimming came from the DNA. The sample has around 1,900,000 clones on record, 85% to 95% of them singletons. The top ten constitute under 2% of the sample.

The sample comprised naive CD8+ T cells from PBMCs. The meaning of the sample's cell subset or site label: CD45RA+CCR7+. This receptor was identified in a man aged 18 to 29 in good health. Some clones in this sample may be carry-over from other donors' samples.

The CDR3 reads as follows: CASSILGGETQYF. At the DNA level, the sequence is TGTGCCAGTAGTATTCTGGGAGGGGAGACCCAGTACTTC. The chain uses TRBV19 and TRBJ2-5; 7 central nucleotides agree with TRBD2. As encoded in the germline V gene (reference sequence), CDR1 is LNHDA while CDR2 is SQIVND. The CDR3 holds 13 amino acids from the cysteine to the phenylalanine. Only CDR3 DNA is held: 39 bases, read in frame from base 1. Unmatched junction bases come to 3, with V trimmed by 3 bases and J by 5 bases.